The clone carrying this T cell receptor beta chain was picked up many times. Trimming cost V 4 bases and J 1 base; bases outside gene matches: 13. CDR3 size: 18 residues. CDR1 MNHEY and CDR2 SVGAGI come from the germline V gene. TCRdb called the RT-PCR reads again in MiXCR, with one record for every CDR3 protein. The sample holds roughly 460,000 distinct CDR3 sequences, approximately 10% seen once. These data come from a study of response to subunit inactivated influenza vaccine. The material sequenced was PBMCs from blood, taken 45 days after vaccination. The V and J genes are TRBV6-5 and TRBJ2-4; 7 bases are a match to TRBD2. This sequence was found in a man aged 45-60 years who received an inactivated influenza vaccine. Written as DNA, the CDR3 is TGTGCCAGCAGTTTGTGGGTTTTACGGGAGGTTGCCAAAAACATTCAGTACTTC. It codes for CASSLWVLREVAKNIQYF.